The 20 T cell receptor beta chains below come from one sample, sequenced in a study of control samples from healthy donors and cancer patients. Assay used: immunoSEQ multiplex PCR; TCRdb lists only in-frame clones, some missing. In the table there are some 74,000 clones, approximately 91% of which are singletons. Sequenced sample: blood. The receptors stem from a woman aged 45-65 years in good health.

J is TRBJ1-2 and V is TRBV9; D remains unclear. Trimming pared 3 bases from V and 0 bases from J, leaving 9 bases between. The CDR3 is made up of 14 amino acids. CDR1 is SGDLS, CDR2 YYNGEE, per germline. The CDR3 loop reads CASSARIANYGYTF. CDR3 coding DNA: TGTGCCAGCAGCGCCAGGATAGCTAACTATGGCTACACCTTC.

This clone has just a few counts. CDR3 residues: CASRPLGTDTQYF. CDR3 DNA sequence: TGTGCCAGCCGGCCTCTGGGCACAGATACGCAGTATTTT. The chain is built from TRBV7-2 and TRBJ2-3; D not certain. This CDR3 is 13 amino acids long. Per the germline V gene, CDR1 is SGHTA and CDR2 is FQGNSA. The V end lost 8 bases, the J end lost 1 base, and 10 bases lay between the germline ends.

This chain connects TRBV6-5 to TRBJ1-6, with D unresolved. The germline CDR1 and CDR2 sequences are MNHEY and SVGAGI. CDR3 size: 16 residues. The V gene lost 2 bases and the J gene lost 8 bases, with 16 bases spanning the gap. The CDR3 DNA is TGTGCCAGCAGTTACGTGGTAGGGATCAATGATTCACCCCTCCACTTT. Translation: CASSYVVGINDSPLHF.

This sequence joins TRBV9 and TRBJ2-7; possible D gene TRBD1, 5 bases. V lost 4 bases to trimming and J lost 3 bases, with 11 bases between them. CDR1 is SGDLS and CDR2 is YYNGEE in the germline V gene. The CDR3 length is 13 residues. CDR3 in DNA: TGTGCCAGCAGCCCGACAGAGAGCTACGAGCAGTACTTC. Translating gives CASSPTESYEQYF.

In this sample, this clone turned up a few times. The V call is TRBV6-2 or TRBV6-3, the J call TRBJ2-7; D gene ambiguous. The CDR3 extends over 11 amino acids. V dropped 5 bases and J dropped 4 bases, with 6 bases sitting between them. Germline V gene lookup returns CDR1 MNHEY and CDR2 SVGEGT. CDR3 in amino acids: CASSALYEQYF. CDR3 DNA: TGTGCCAGCAGTGCCCTATACGAGCAGTACTTC.

The chain couples TRBV6-1 to TRBJ1-4, with a possible D match to TRBD1 (5 bases). The CDR3 has 14 amino acids. V lost 3 bases and J lost 8, with 13 bases in between. The germline CDR1 and CDR2 sequences are MNHNS and SASEGT. CDR3: CASSERGLSEKLFF. DNA for the CDR3: TGTGCCAGCAGTGAGAGGGGTTTGAGCGAAAAACTGTTTTTT.

The V and J genes are TRBV5-1 and TRBJ1-2; TRBD1 matches 7 bases. The CDR3 extends over 12 amino acids. Germline CDR1 and CDR2: SGHRS and YFSETQ. Trimming took 7 bases from V and 5 from J; bases not matched to a gene: 5. CDR3 loop: CASSQGRYGYTF. The CDR3 nucleotides read TGCGCCAGCTCACAGGGGAGATATGGCTACACCTTC.

This clone was detected a few times. The rearrangement joins TRBV9 to TRBJ2-3; the D call may be TRBD1 or TRBD2 (5 bases each). V was pared by 0 bases and J by 4 bases, with 15 bases between. CDR1 is SGDLS and CDR2 is YYNGEE in the germline V gene. This CDR3 is built from 16 residues. The CDR3, as DNA: TGTGCCAGCAGCGTAGGTCGGACACGGGATGCAGATACGCAGTATTTT. Translated, it gives CASSVGRTRDADTQYF.

V gene TRBV19 combines with J gene TRBJ1-5; D uncertain. Trimming took 3 bases from V and 5 from J, leaving 8 bases between them. The CDR3 runs 13 residues. Looked up from germline, CDR1 is LNHDA and CDR2 is SQIVND (reference sequence). The CDR3 sequence: CASSIQFHQPQHF. Here the CDR3 DNA reads TGTGCCAGTAGTATTCAATTCCATCAGCCCCAGCATTTT.

The rearrangement joins TRBV5-6 to TRBJ2-7; 9 positions match TRBD2. J gave up 0 bases and V 7 bases, and 5 bases lay outside the gene matches. CDR3 size: 14 residues. Per germline, CDR1 SGHDT and CDR2 YYEEEE. CDR3 sequence: CASRRLAASYEQYF. DNA of the CDR3: TGTGCCAGCCGGCGACTAGCGGCCTCCTACGAGCAGTACTTC.

This chain links TRBV19 with TRBJ2-2, with TRBD2 matching over 12 bases. From germline, CDR1 is LNHDA and CDR2 SQIVND (reference sequence). The CDR3 consists of 16 residues. V lost 7 bases and J lost 5; bases outside the gene matches: 8. The CDR3 DNA reads as TGTGCCAGTACCAGATCTAGCGGGGGGGCGACCGGGGAGCTGTTTTTT. Its translation: CASTRSSGGATGELFF.

The V gene is TRBV19, the J gene TRBJ2-1; D may be TRBD2 (6 bases). The V end lost 3 bases, the J end lost 0 bases, and 9 bases lay between the germline ends. This CDR3 contains 15 residues. The germline CDR1 and CDR2 sequences are LNHDA and SQIVND (reference sequence). This CDR3 is CASSIRGFSYNEQFF. CDR3 nucleotides: TGTGCCAGTAGTATTCGGGGGTTCTCCTACAATGAGCAGTTCTTC.

The chain employs TRBV10-3 and TRBJ2-7; a weak D match, TRBD2 (6 bases). Trimming took off 11 bases at V and 5 bases at J, with 19 bases between the two ends. Germline V gene sequence: CDR1 ENHRY, CDR2 SYGVKD. CDR3 length equals 13 residues. The CDR3 sequence: CAASGREIDEQYF. Written as DNA, the CDR3 is TGTGCCGCCTCCGGGAGAGAAATTGACGAGCAGTACTTC.

The genes are TRBV6-5 and TRBJ1-5, with 7 bases aligning to TRBD1. In germline, CDR1 is MNHEY, CDR2 SVGAGI. V trimming: 6 bases; J trimming: 4 bases; junction bases outside the gene matches: 9. The CDR3 is 15 amino acids. CDR3: CASRNREGANQPQHF. The DNA of the CDR3 is TGTGCCAGCAGAAATAGGGAGGGGGCGAATCAGCCCCAGCATTTT.

The CDR3 region has the DNA TGTGCCAGCAGCTTATTGGGGGGAAAACTGTTTTTT. Translation gives CASSLLGGKLFF. The gene calls are TRBV11-2 and TRBJ1-4; weak D call: TRBD1 (5 bases). The ends were cut back, 2 bases at V and 10 bases at J, with 8 bases in the middle. The CDR3 loop spans 12 amino acids. The V gene's germline CDR1 is SGHAT and CDR2 FQNNGV. Using reference TRBV11-2 and TRBJ1-4 for the parts outside the CDR3, the full variable domain is EAGVAQSPRYKIIEKRQSVAFWCNPISGHATLYWYQQILGQGPKLLIQFQNNGVVDDSQLPKDRFSAERLKGVDSTLKIQPAKLEDSAVYLCASSLLGGKLFFGSGTQLSVL.

This sequence joins TRBV5-6 and TRBJ1-5; D not resolved. V gave up 2 bases and J gave up 7 bases, with 10 bases separating them. From germline, CDR1 is SGHDT and CDR2 YYEEEE. The CDR3 covers 13 residues. CDR3 DNA sequence: TGTGCCAGCAGCTTAAGGGCTGGGCAGCCCCAGCATTTT. The encoded protein is CASSLRAGQPQHF.

The chain combines TRBV7-2 with TRBJ1-2, with D unclear. Germline V gene sequence: CDR1 SGHTA, CDR2 FQGNSA. Trimming cost V 3 bases and J 8 bases, with 16 bases left between them. This CDR3 region has 14 residues. As DNA, the CDR3 is TGTGCCAGCAGCTTGTCTGGGCAGGACTTGGGCTACACCTTC. Protein product: CASSLSGQDLGYTF.

The V call is TRBV5-6, the J call TRBJ2-2, with 10 bases fitting TRBD1. The junction had 7 bases not matched to a gene; V was cut back by 4 bases and J by 7 bases. Germline V gene lookup returns CDR1 SGHDT and CDR2 YYEEEE. The CDR3 sequence is 15 residues long. CDR3 DNA sequence: TGTGCCAGCAGCGTTGGGACAGGGGATGACGGGGAGCTGTTTTTT. Translation: CASSVGTGDDGELFF.

The rearrangement links TRBV11-3 to TRBJ2-7; maybe TRBD2 (5 bases). The CDR3 sequence is 14 residues long. V was cut by 1 base and J by 6 bases, with 13 bases left in between. Germline values: CDR1 SGHNT, CDR2 YENEEA. The CDR3 reads CASSLGTGEAEQYF. In DNA form, the CDR3 reads TGTGCCAGCAGCTTAGGGACTGGTGAAGCCGAGCAGTACTTC. Based on the CDR3 plus reference TRBV11-3 and TRBJ2-7, the full variable domain is EAGVVQSPRYKIIEKKQPVAFWCNPISGHNTLYWYLQNLGQGPELLIRYENEEAVDDSQLPKDRFSAERLKGVDSTLKIQPAELGDSAVYLCASSLGTGEAEQYFGPGTRLTVT.

The genes are TRBV7-2 and TRBJ1-2, with D tentatively TRBD1 (5 bases). CDR3 length: 13 amino acids. Germline loops: CDR1 SGHTA, CDR2 FQGNSA. The ends were cut back, 1 base at V and 3 bases at J, with 6 bases in the middle. This CDR3 is CASSLVRDYGYTF. CDR3 nucleotides: TGTGCCAGCAGCTTAGTCAGGGACTATGGCTACACCTTC.